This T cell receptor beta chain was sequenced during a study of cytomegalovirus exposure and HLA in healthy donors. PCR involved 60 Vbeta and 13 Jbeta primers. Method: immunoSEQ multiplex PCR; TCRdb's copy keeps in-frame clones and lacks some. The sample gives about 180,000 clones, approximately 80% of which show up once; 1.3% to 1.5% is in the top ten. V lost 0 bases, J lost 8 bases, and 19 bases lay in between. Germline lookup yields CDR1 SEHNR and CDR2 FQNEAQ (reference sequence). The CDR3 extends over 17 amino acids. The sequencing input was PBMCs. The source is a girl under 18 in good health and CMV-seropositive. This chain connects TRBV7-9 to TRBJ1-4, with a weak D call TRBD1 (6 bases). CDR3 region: CASSLAVLQGPGEKLFF. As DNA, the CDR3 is TGTGCCAGCAGCTTAGCGGTCCTACAGGGTCCGGGCGAAAAACTGTTTTTT.